This note documents a single TCR beta chain sequence. V was cut by 0 bases and J by 0 bases, with 7 bases left in between. The length of the CDR3 is 16 residues. Germline values: CDR1 SGHRS, CDR2 YFSETQ. In the source study's methods: Using reference gene primer amplification, nucleated cell counts were estimated. TCRdb's copy holds only in-frame clones and misses some; the assay was immunoSEQ multiplex PCR. Clone size and V and J calls were adopted from that table, with D and trimming inferred from the DNA. Counted here are 180,000 or so clones, around 90% occurring once; the ten biggest clones make up about 7%. This specimen comes from a study of blood T cell repertoires in COVID-19. Turning to the study itself: Acute and convalescent COVID-19 samples came from the United States, Italy and Spain. T cells, B-cell-depleted T cells, or PBMCs supplied cDNA or gDNA.

The chain couples TRBV5-1 to TRBJ2-6, with TRBD1 as a possible D gene (5 bases). This TCR came from a man aged 35 to 55 with acute or convalescent COVID-19. Material for sequencing was peripheral blood. CDR3 sequence reads: CASSLVGASGANVLTF. The DNA of the CDR3 is TGCGCCAGCAGCTTGGTAGGGGCCTCTGGGGCCAACGTCCTGACTTTC.